Listed below are T cell receptor beta chains from one sample, sequenced in a study of CD8+ T cells in alopecia areata. This table comes from immunoSEQ multiplex PCR, and its TCRdb copy is limited to in-frame clones, with some not included. This table has 200,000 or so clones, over 45% appearing once. Specimen: CD4+ T cells sorted from blood, collected at week 24, from a patient treated with tofacitinib. The receptors stem from a human donor with alopecia areata. CDR3s include the opening cysteine and the closing phenylalanine or tryptophan. A D gene is named only where the DNA matches it firmly. The size field is filled for only some rows; it gives once, few, many or a size class.

D	V	size	J	DNA	CDR3
TRBD1	TRBV27	.	TRBJ2-7	TGTGCCAGCAGTCAAAGGTGGGACAGTGTTTTCGAGCAGTACTTC	CASSQRWDSVFEQYF
.	TRBV7-3	.	TRBJ2-3	TGTGCCAGCAGCGAGACTACCACAGATACGCAGTATTTT	CASSETTTDTQYF
.	TRBV2	few	TRBJ2-5	TGTGCCAGCAATAACAGGGAAGGTGGGGAGACCCAGTACTTC	CASNNREGGETQYF
TRBD1	TRBV4-3	.	TRBJ2-7	TGCGCCAGCAGCCAGAGTACGGACAGGGCCCCCCACGAGCAGTACTTC	CASSQSTDRAPHEQYF
.	TRBV28	.	TRBJ2-5	TGTGCCAGCAGTGCGCCACAGGGAGTGGAGACCCAGTACTTC	CASSAPQGVETQYF
.	TRBV10-3	.	TRBJ2-3	TGTGCCATCAGTGACGGAGAATACACAGATACGCAGTATTTT	CAISDGEYTDTQYF
.	TRBV6-6	.	TRBJ2-1	TGTGCCAGCAACTTGGGACCGATCTTCTACAATGAGCAGTTCTTC	CASNLGPIFYNEQFF
.	TRBV9	few	TRBJ2-1	TGTGCCAGCAGCGTAGCTCGAGGATTCAGGTCCTACAATGAGCAGTTCTTC	CASSVARGFRSYNEQFF
.	TRBV29-1	.	TRBJ2-5	TGCAGCGCGTCCAGCGGATTACAAGAGACCCAGTACTTC	CSASSGLQETQYF
TRBD2	TRBV9	few	TRBJ2-3	TGTGCCAGCAGCGCACAGACCGGGACTAGCGGGGCAACGCAGTATTTT	CASSAQTGTSGATQYF
TRBD1	TRBV29-1	few	TRBJ2-2	TGCAGCGTCAAGACAGGGCCGAACACCGGGGAGCTGTTTTTT	CSVKTGPNTGELFF
.	TRBV15	.	TRBJ1-5	TGTGCCACCAGCCTCTTACGGGAGCCCCAGCATTTT	CATSLLREPQHF
.	TRBV7-2	.	TRBJ2-3	TGTGCCAGCAGCTTAGTGTCCGATACGCAGTATTTT	CASSLVSDTQYF
.	TRBV29-1	.	TRBJ1-1	TGCAGCGTTGTCGGAGACACTAACACTGAAGCTTTCTTT	CSVVGDTNTEAFF
.	TRBV9	few	TRBJ2-6	TGTGCCAGCAGCGTTTACCCGGCTGGGGCCAACGTCCTGACTTTC	CASSVYPAGANVLTF
TRBD1	TRBV5-1	.	TRBJ1-5	TGCGCCAGCAGCATTGGACAGGGTGAACAGCCCCAGCATTTT	CASSIGQGEQPQHF
.	TRBV5-6	.	TRBJ2-2	TGTGCCAGCAGCTTCCTGACGGTGAACACCGGGGAGCTGTTTTTT	CASSFLTVNTGELFF
TRBD1	TRBV28	.	TRBJ2-7	TGTGCCAGCAGTTACCAGGTCCTCCGGGACAGACTCTACGAGCAGTACTTC	CASSYQVLRDRLYEQYF
TRBD1	TRBV5-1	.	TRBJ1-1	TGCGCCAGCCAACAGGGGACTGAAGCTTTCTTT	CASQQGTEAFF
.	TRBV20-1	.	TRBJ2-3	TGCAGTGCTACGGATACGCAGTATTTT	CSATDTQYF
.	TRBV2	.	TRBJ2-5	TGTGCCAGCAGTGTAGGCCCGGCAGGGGTATACGAGACCCAGTACTTC	CASSVGPAGVYETQYF
.	TRBV5-1	.	TRBJ2-5	TGCGCCAGCAGCTTGGAGGGCAGGCAAGAGACCCAGTACTTC	CASSLEGRQETQYF
.	TRBV18	once	TRBJ2-1	TGTGCCAGCTCACCACCTGGCGGGGACCGCTCCTACAATGAGCAGTTCTTC	CASSPPGGDRSYNEQFF